Presented here are 27 T cell receptor beta chains from one specimen sequenced in a study of spatial heterogeneity in lung cancer. Each CDR3 protein is one row after TCRdb ran MiXCR on the 5' RACE reads. The data hold just under 95,000 distinct CDR3 sequences, with less than 15% observed a single time. The time point is: sample taken at primary tumor resection. The starting material was PBMCs, obtained at surgery. These TCRs come from a male donor with early-stage non-small cell lung cancer.

This clonotype came up a few times. The chain employs TRBV12-3 or TRBV12-4 and TRBJ1-4; 9 bases are a match to TRBD1. Trimming took 5 bases from V and 9 from J; bases not matched to a gene: 4. The CDR3 contains 13 residues. The CDR3 reads CASSPGTGKKLFF. The CDR3 DNA sequence: TGTGCCAGCAGTCCAGGGACAGGGAAAAAACTGTTTTTT.

The chain uses TRBV13 and TRBJ2-1; 7 bases agree with TRBD2. The germline V gene encodes CDR1 PRHDT and CDR2 FYEKMQ (reference sequence). The V gene end was trimmed by 5 bases and the J gene end by 0 bases; junction bases not matched to a gene: 13. This CDR3 has 18 residues. For the CDR3, the DNA is TGTGCCAGCAGCACCCGAGGGTCGCGGGGGAGCTCCTACAATGAGCAGTTCTTC. It encodes CASSTRGSRGSSYNEQFF.

This clonotype was counted between two and nine times. The CDR3 nucleotides read TGTGCCAGCAGCTTAGGCAGGGCCGGCAATCAGCCCCAGCATTTT. Residues: CASSLGRAGNQPQHF. The chain joins TRBV7-2 to TRBJ1-5; D might be TRBD1 (5 bases). Germline V gives CDR1 SGHTA, CDR2 FQGNSA. CDR3 length: 15 residues. Trimming stripped 1 base from V and 2 bases from J, with 9 bases between.

This clonotype came up a few times. The V and J genes are TRBV29-1 and TRBJ2-3; D is possibly TRBD1 (5 bases). The CDR3 has 13 amino acids. Germline loops: CDR1 SQVTM, CDR2 ANQGSEA. The V end was cut by 4 bases, the J end by 3 bases, with 11 bases between. Written as DNA, the CDR3 is TGCAGCGTTGCGGAGACAGTAACAGATACGCAGTATTTT. Its protein product is CSVAETVTDTQYF.

The table lists this clonotype with many counts. V usage is TRBV20-1 and J usage is TRBJ2-7; the D gene is possibly TRBD2 (7 bases). The CDR3 length is 15 residues. Trimming took 6 bases from V and 4 from J, leaving 22 bases between them. CDR1 and CDR2 (germline): DFQATT, SNEGSKA (reference sequence). The CDR3 sequence is CSASPRGRGGYEQYF. CDR3 sequence (DNA): TGCAGTGCAAGCCCCCGGGGGCGCGGGGGATACGAGCAGTACTTC.

This clonotype was seen just once. This chain uses TRBV7-9 with TRBJ2-7; D may correspond to TRBD1 or TRBD2 (6 bases each). The germline CDR1 and CDR2 sequences are SEHNR and FQNEAQ (reference sequence). The CDR3 extends over 15 amino acids. V lost 10 bases, J lost 0 bases, and 19 bases lay in between. The CDR3 DNA reads as TGTGCCACACCGGGTGGGGGGCCTAGCTCCTACGAGCAGTACTTC. Its translation: CATPGGGPSSYEQYF.

The genes are TRBV30 and TRBJ2-3; 9 bases are shared with TRBD2. CDR1 GTSNPN and CDR2 SVGIG come from the germline V gene (reference sequence). V trimming: 4 bases; J trimming: 2 bases; junction bases outside the gene matches: 10. The CDR3 has 16 amino acids. CDR3 bases: TGTGCCTGGACCCCTGGCCTAGCGGGGACCACAGATACGCAGTATTTT. Amino acids: CAWTPGLAGTTDTQYF.

This CDR3 reads CASMSGRSSKFF. CDR3 bases: TGTGCCAGCATGTCAGGGCGATCTTCTAAGTTCTTC. J is TRBJ2-1 and V is TRBV6-2 or TRBV6-3; D might be TRBD1 (5 bases). Germline assignment: CDR1 MNHEY and CDR2 SVGEGT. This CDR3 comprises 12 residues. V lost 7 bases to trimming and J lost 14 bases, with 18 bases between them.

The chain links TRBV27 to TRBJ1-4; D is undetermined. From germline, CDR1 is MNHEY and CDR2 SMNVEV (reference sequence). V lost 2 bases, J lost 10 bases, and 14 bases lay in between. CDR3 size: 14 residues. Here the CDR3 reads CASSLRERGAKLFF. The CDR3 bases are TGTGCCAGCAGTTTAAGGGAGAGAGGTGCAAAACTGTTTTTT.

This clonotype appeared a few times. The genes are TRBV28 and TRBJ2-5; TRBD2 is a possible D gene (5 bases). Trimming cost V 2 bases and J 4 bases, with 11 bases left between them. In germline, CDR1 is MDHEN, CDR2 SYDVKM. This CDR3 contains 14 residues. CDR3 nucleotide sequence: TGTGCCAGCAGTTTAGCGGGCACCCTAGAGACCCAGTACTTC. This translates into CASSLAGTLETQYF.

This clonotype occurred many times. J is TRBJ2-3 and V is TRBV20-1; 8 bases align to TRBD2. CDR1 DFQATT and CDR2 SNEGSKA come from the germline V gene (reference sequence). The junction had 8 bases not matched to a gene; V was cut back by 5 bases and J by 4 bases. The CDR3 is 14 amino acids. The CDR3 loop is CSAFWTSLPDTQYF. CDR3 DNA sequence: TGCAGTGCTTTTTGGACTAGCCTTCCAGATACGCAGTATTTT.

This clonotype has ten or more counts. The chain has TRBV10-3 and TRBJ2-2, with 7 positions matching TRBD1. From germline, CDR1 is ENHRY and CDR2 SYGVKD. The CDR3 is 15 residues long. Trimming took 10 bases from V and 0 from J; bases not matched to a gene: 8. Written as DNA, the CDR3 is TGTGCCACCCGACAGGGTTTAGCGAACACCGGGGAGCTGTTTTTT. It yields the protein CATRQGLANTGELFF.

DNA for the CDR3: TGTGCCAGCAGTCCGCCGACTAGCGGGAGAGATACGCAGTATTTT. Encoded protein: CASSPPTSGRDTQYF. The chain carries TRBV28 and TRBJ2-3, with 12 nucleotides matching TRBD2. The CDR3 spans 15 residues. The junction had 5 bases not matched to a gene; V was cut back by 5 bases and J by 5 bases. CDR1 is MDHEN and CDR2 is SYDVKM in the germline V gene.

This clonotype was counted a few times. This chain uses TRBV7-2 with TRBJ1-4, with D unresolved. This CDR3 region has 15 residues. Per the germline V gene, CDR1 is SGHTA and CDR2 is FQGNSA. Between the trimmed V and J ends, which lost 6 bases and 0 bases, there was a span of 11 bases. CDR3 DNA sequence: TGTGCCAGCAGACTTAACAGAGCAACTAATGAAAAACTGTTTTTT. It encodes CASRLNRATNEKLFF.

This clonotype was detected a few times. The chain combines TRBV12-3 or TRBV12-4 with TRBJ2-5; D possibly matches TRBD1 or TRBD2 (6 bases each). The CDR3 length is 15 residues. V lost 8 bases to trimming and J lost 2 bases, with 18 bases between them. CDR3 protein: CASRLGAGRQETQYF. The CDR3 coding sequence is TGTGCCAGCCGGTTGGGGGCTGGGAGGCAAGAGACCCAGTACTTC.

This clonotype was observed a few times. The genes are TRBV6-5 and TRBJ2-2, with 10 bases that match TRBD2. Germline V gene lookup returns CDR1 MNHEY and CDR2 SVGAGI. The CDR3 is 18 residues long. Trimming took 0 bases from V and 4 from J; bases not matched to a gene: 8. This CDR3 is CASSYSRPRLAGTGELFF. DNA of the CDR3: TGTGCCAGCAGTTACTCCAGACCCCGACTAGCGGGCACCGGGGAGCTGTTTTTT.

This clonotype was counted a few times. CDR3 in amino acids: CASSNPGGGTEAFF. The CDR3 DNA sequence: TGTGCCAGCAGTAATCCCGGCGGGGGAACTGAAGCTTTCTTT. The V gene is TRBV6-2 or TRBV6-3, the J gene TRBJ1-1, with TRBD1 as a possible D gene (5 bases). With 5 bases removed from V and 5 bases from J, the gap between germline ends came to 15 bases. CDR3 length equals 14 residues. Germline-derived CDR1 and CDR2 are MNHEY and SVGEGT.

Ten or more counts support this clonotype. The chain carries TRBV6-5 and TRBJ2-7; 7 bases are shared with TRBD1. V trimming: 2 bases; J trimming: 3 bases; junction bases outside the gene matches: 4. Germline V gene sequence: CDR1 MNHEY, CDR2 SVGAGI. The CDR3 has 14 residues. CDR3 residues: CASSYDRVSYEQYF. The DNA for the CDR3 is TGTGCCAGCAGTTACGACAGGGTTAGCTACGAGCAGTACTTC.

V is TRBV7-2 and J is TRBJ1-4; 7 nucleotides match TRBD1. This CDR3 region has 14 residues. From germline, CDR1 is SGHTA and CDR2 FQGNSA. J was trimmed by 8 bases and V by 5 bases; bases with no gene match: 8. The CDR3, as DNA: TGTGCCAGCAGCCCCAGACAGGGCTTCGAAAAACTGTTTTTT. Translating gives CASSPRQGFEKLFF. The full variable domain, with the rest looked up from reference TRBV7-2 and TRBJ1-4, is GAGVSQSPSNKVTEKGKDVELRCDPISGHTALYWYRQSLGQGLEFLIYFQGNSAPDKSGLPSDRFSAERTGGSVSTLTIQRTQQEDSAVYLCASSPRQGFEKLFFGSGTQLSVL.

The chain uses TRBV7-9 and TRBJ2-2; D not resolved. With 5 bases removed from V and 3 bases from J, the gap between germline ends came to 13 bases. CDR3 length equals 15 residues. Looked up from germline, CDR1 is SEHNR and CDR2 is FQNEAQ (reference sequence). Here the CDR3 DNA reads TGTGCCAGCAGCCGTCAGCCCGTTGACACCGGGGAGCTGTTTTTT. Translation gives CASSRQPVDTGELFF.

V and J are TRBV27 and TRBJ1-1; TRBD1 aligns across 7 bases. Looked up from germline, CDR1 is MNHEY and CDR2 is SMNVEV (reference sequence). The length of the CDR3 is 17 residues. The junction had 14 bases not matched to a gene; V was cut back by 2 bases and J by 5 bases. The CDR3 DNA reads TGTGCCAGCAGTTTAGGTCGGGGAGGGGGCGATGGAACTGAAGCTTTCTTT. It specifies CASSLGRGGGDGTEAFF.

This clonotype was found a few times. This sequence joins TRBV12-3 or TRBV12-4 and TRBJ1-6, with 7 nucleotides matching TRBD1. The CDR3 totals 15 residues. Trimming took 5 bases from V and 7 from J; bases not matched to a gene: 8. CDR3 nucleotides: TGTGCCAGCAGTCTTGAGGGGGCACGGAATTCACCCCTCCACTTT. Translating gives CASSLEGARNSPLHF.

The CDR3 reads CASSPDRAGTEAFF. The DNA for the CDR3 is TGTGCCAGCAGCCCGGACAGGGCGGGTACTGAAGCTTTCTTT. This sequence joins TRBV6-2 or TRBV6-3 and TRBJ1-1; TRBD1 aligns across 8 bases. The CDR3 loop spans 14 amino acids. The germline V gene encodes CDR1 MNHEY and CDR2 SVGEGT. Germline trimming cut 6 bases from V and 5 bases from J; bases unmatched to any gene: 8.

The J gene is TRBJ2-7, the V gene TRBV20-1; D not resolved. The ends were cut back, 3 bases at V and 5 bases at J, with 5 bases in the middle. The CDR3 covers 10 residues. In germline, CDR1 is DFQATT, CDR2 SNEGSKA (reference sequence). The CDR3 nucleotides read TGCAGTGCTAGGGCGGACGAGCAGTACTTC. It encodes CSARADEQYF.

This clonotype appeared a few times. The genes are TRBV12-3 or TRBV12-4 and TRBJ2-3; D might be TRBD2 (6 bases). CDR3 length equals 15 residues. V lost 6 bases to trimming and J lost 1 base, with 14 bases between them. The CDR3 coding sequence is TGTGCCAGCAGCGGAACGGGAGAGGGCACAGATACGCAGTATTTT. It yields the protein CASSGTGEGTDTQYF.

This clonotype appeared a few times. The chain is built from TRBV24-1 and TRBJ2-5; D gene uncertain. The V end was cut by 7 bases, the J end by 3 bases, with 11 bases between. Germline values: CDR1 KGHDR, CDR2 SFDVKD. This CDR3 spans 13 amino acids. Here the CDR3 reads CATRGHGEETQYF. The CDR3, as DNA: TGTGCCACCAGGGGCCATGGGGAAGAGACCCAGTACTTC.

This clonotype was observed many times. The J gene is TRBJ1-5, the V gene TRBV28; TRBD1 matches at 9 bases. The CDR3 extends over 19 amino acids. J lost 0 bases, V lost 5 bases, and 14 bases had no gene match. Germline V gives CDR1 MDHEN, CDR2 SYDVKM. The CDR3 loop reads CASSDATGGAGYSNQPQHF. CDR3 bases: TGTGCCAGCAGTGACGCCACAGGGGGCGCGGGATATAGCAATCAGCCCCAGCATTTT.